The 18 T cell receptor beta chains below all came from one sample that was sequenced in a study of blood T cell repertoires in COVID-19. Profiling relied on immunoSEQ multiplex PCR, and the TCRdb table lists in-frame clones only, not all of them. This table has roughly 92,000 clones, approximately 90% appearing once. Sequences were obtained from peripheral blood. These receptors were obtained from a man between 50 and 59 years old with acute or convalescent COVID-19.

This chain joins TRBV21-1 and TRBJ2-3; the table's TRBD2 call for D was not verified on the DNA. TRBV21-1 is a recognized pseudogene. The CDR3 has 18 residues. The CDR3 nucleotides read TGTGCCAGCAGCAAAGAAACCAAGAGAGCGGGAGTGCCAGATACGCAGTATTTT. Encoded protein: CASSKETKRAGVPDTQYF.

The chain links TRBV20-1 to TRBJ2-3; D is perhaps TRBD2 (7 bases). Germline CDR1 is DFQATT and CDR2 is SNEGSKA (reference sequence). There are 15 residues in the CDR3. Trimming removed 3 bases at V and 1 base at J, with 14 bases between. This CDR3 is CSASVGGRGTDTQYF. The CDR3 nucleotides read TGCAGTGCTAGTGTCGGGGGGCGAGGCACAGATACGCAGTATTTT.

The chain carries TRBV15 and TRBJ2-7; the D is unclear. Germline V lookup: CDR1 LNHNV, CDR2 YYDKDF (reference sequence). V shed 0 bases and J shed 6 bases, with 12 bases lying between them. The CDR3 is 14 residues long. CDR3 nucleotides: TGTGCCACCAGCAGAGATCTGGGCTTGGGCGAGCAGTACTTC. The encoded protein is CATSRDLGLGEQYF. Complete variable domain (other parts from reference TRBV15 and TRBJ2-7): DAMVIQNPRYQVTQFGKPVTLSCSQTLNHNVMYWYQQKSSQAPKLLFHYYDKDFNNEADTPDNFQSRRPNTSFCFLDIRSPGLGDTAMYLCATSRDLGLGEQYFGPGTRLTVT.

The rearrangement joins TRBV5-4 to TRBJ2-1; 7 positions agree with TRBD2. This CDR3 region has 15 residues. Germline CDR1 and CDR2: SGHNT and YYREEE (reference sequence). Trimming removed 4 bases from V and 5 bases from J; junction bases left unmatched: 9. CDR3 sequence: CASSGEGRGDNEQFF. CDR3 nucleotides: TGTGCCAGCAGCGGGGAAGGACGGGGGGACAATGAGCAGTTCTTC.

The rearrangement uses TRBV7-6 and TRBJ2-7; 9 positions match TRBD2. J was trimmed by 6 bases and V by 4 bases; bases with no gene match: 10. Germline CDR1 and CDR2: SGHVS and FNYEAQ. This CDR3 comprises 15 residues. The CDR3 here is CASSSVSGTSSEQYF. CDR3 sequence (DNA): TGTGCCAGCAGCTCGGTCTCCGGGACTAGCTCCGAGCAGTACTTC.

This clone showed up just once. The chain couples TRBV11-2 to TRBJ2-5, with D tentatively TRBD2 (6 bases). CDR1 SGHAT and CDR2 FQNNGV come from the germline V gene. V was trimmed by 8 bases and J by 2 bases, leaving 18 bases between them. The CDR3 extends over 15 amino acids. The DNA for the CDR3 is TGTGCCAGCGGGCCCATGTTGGGGGGACAAGAGACCCAGTACTTC. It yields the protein CASGPMLGGQETQYF.

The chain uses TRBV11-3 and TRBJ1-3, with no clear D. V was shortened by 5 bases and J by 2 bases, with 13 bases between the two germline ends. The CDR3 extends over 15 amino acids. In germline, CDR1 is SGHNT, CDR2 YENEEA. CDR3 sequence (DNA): TGTGCCAGCAGCCCGGGGTCCGGACCTGGAAACACCATATATTTT. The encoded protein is CASSPGSGPGNTIYF. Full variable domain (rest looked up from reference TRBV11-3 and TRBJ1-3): EAGVVQSPRYKIIEKKQPVAFWCNPISGHNTLYWYLQNLGQGPELLIRYENEEAVDDSQLPKDRFSAERLKGVDSTLKIQPAELGDSAVYLCASSPGSGPGNTIYFGEGSWLTVV.

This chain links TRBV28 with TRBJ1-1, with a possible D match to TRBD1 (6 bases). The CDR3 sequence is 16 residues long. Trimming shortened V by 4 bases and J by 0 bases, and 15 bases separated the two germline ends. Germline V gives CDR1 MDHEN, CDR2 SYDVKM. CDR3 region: CASSYIPGHMNTEAFF. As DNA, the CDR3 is TGTGCCAGCAGTTACATTCCGGGACACATGAACACTGAAGCTTTCTTT.

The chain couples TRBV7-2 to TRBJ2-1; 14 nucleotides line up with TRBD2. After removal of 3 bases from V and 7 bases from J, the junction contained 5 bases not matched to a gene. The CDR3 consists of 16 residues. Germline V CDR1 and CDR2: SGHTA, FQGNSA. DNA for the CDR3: TGTGCCAGCAGCTTGGGACTAGCGGGGGCCCGGAATGAGCAGTTCTTC. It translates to CASSLGLAGARNEQFF.

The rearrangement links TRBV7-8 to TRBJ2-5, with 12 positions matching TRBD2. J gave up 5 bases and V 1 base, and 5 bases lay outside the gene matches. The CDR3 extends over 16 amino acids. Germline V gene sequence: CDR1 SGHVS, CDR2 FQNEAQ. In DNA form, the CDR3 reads TGTGCCAGCAGCTTAGAGGCACTAGCGGGAGGCGAGACCCAGTACTTC. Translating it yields CASSLEALAGGETQYF. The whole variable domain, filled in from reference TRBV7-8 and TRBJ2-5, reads GAGVSQSPRYKVAKRGQDVALRCDPISGHVSLFWYQQALGQGPEFLTYFQNEAQLDKSGLPSDRFFAERPEGSVSTLKIQRTQQEDSAVYLCASSLEALAGGETQYFGPGTRLLVL.

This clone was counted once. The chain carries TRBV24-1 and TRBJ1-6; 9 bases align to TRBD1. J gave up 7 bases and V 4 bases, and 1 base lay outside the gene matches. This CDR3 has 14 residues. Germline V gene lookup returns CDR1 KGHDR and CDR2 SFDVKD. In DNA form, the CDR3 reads TGTGCCACCAGTGAGGACAGGGGAAATTCACCCCTCCACTTT. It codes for CATSEDRGNSPLHF.

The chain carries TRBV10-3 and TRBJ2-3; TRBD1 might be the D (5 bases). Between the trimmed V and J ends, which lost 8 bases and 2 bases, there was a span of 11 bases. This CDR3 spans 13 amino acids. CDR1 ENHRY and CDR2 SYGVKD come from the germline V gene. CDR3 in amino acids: CAIADTDTDTQYF. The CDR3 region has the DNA TGTGCCATCGCGGACACCGACACAGATACGCAGTATTTT.

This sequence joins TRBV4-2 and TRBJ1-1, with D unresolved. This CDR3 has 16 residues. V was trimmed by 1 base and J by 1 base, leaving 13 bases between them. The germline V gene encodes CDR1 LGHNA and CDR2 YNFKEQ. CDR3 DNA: TGTGCCAGCAGCCAAGTAACCGTAGAACCGAACACTGAAGCTTTCTTT. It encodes CASSQVTVEPNTEAFF.

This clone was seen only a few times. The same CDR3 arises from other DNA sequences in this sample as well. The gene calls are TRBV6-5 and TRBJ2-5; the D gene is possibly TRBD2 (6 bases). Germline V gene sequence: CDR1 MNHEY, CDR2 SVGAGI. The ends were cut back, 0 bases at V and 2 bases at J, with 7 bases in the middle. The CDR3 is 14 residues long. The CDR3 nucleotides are TGTGCCAGCAGTTACTCGCGGGGTCAAGAGACCCAGTACTTC. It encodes CASSYSRGQETQYF.

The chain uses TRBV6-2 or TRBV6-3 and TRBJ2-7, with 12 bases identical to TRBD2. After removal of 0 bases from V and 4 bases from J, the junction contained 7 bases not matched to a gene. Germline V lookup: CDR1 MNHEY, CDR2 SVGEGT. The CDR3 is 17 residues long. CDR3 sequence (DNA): TGTGCCAGCAGTTACTCTCTGACTAGCGGGAGCAAGTACGAGCAGTACTTC. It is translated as CASSYSLTSGSKYEQYF.

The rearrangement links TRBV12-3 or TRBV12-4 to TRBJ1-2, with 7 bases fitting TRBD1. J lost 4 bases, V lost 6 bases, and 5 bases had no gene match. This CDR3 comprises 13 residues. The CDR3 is CASSPDRVYGYTF. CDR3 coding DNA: TGTGCCAGCAGCCCCGACAGGGTCTATGGCTACACCTTC.

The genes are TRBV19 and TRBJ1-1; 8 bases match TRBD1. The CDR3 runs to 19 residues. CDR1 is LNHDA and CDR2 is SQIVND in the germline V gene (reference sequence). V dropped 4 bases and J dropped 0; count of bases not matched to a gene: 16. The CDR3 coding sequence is TGTGCCAGTAGTACCGGGACAGGTCTTTTCCGTCCTATGAACACTGAAGCTTTCTTT. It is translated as CASSTGTGLFRPMNTEAFF.

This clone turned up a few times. CDR3 region: CASSPPGGSGYFNEQFF. The CDR3, as DNA: TGTGCCAGCTCACCCCCTGGGGGTAGCGGGTACTTCAATGAGCAGTTCTTC. The chain joins TRBV18 to TRBJ2-1, with 7 bases matching TRBD2. Losses at the gene ends were 3 bases for V and 6 bases for J; bases not matched to a gene: 14. CDR1 is KGHSH and CDR2 is LQKENI in the germline V gene. This CDR3 is built from 17 residues.